These T cell receptor beta chains were read from a single sample in a study of blood T cell repertoires in COVID-19. Profiled with immunoSEQ multiplex PCR; TCRdb holds only in-frame clones, not every one. The data contain 270,000 or so clones, approximately 81% of them singletons. What was sequenced was PBMCs or T cells enriched from blood (not recorded which). Every receptor here comes from a woman between 50 and 59 years old who had been exposed to COVID-19. Both conserved end residues are part of each CDR3. A D gene is named only where the DNA matches it firmly. Expanded clones are given a class, and other clones once, few, many or no size at all.

CDR3aa	CDR3nt	j_gene	v_gene	d_gene	abundance
CASSPSGQGVSGYTF	TGTGCCAGCAGTCCTTCGGGACAGGGGGTTTCTGGCTACACCTTC	TRBJ1-2	TRBV2	TRBD1	NA
CASSGGRYQPQHF	TGTGCCAGCAGTGGAGGCAGATATCAGCCCCAGCATTTT	TRBJ1-5	TRBV2	NA	NA
CASSERGPQETQYF	TGTGCCAGCAGTGAAAGGGGGCCTCAAGAGACCCAGTACTTC	TRBJ2-5	TRBV6-1	TRBD1	NA
CASRPTGYTEAFF	TGTGCCAGCAGACCGACGGGGTACACTGAAGCTTTCTTT	TRBJ1-1	TRBV7-9	NA	NA
CASMGHINTEAFF	TGTGCCAGCATGGGACATATAAACACTGAAGCTTTCTTT	TRBJ1-1	TRBV25-1	NA	NA
CASSPRGGRNEQFF	TGTGCCAGCAGCCCGAGGGGGGGGAGGAATGAGCAGTTCTTC	TRBJ2-1	TRBV11-2	NA	NA
CATTFVGGTGVAEAFF	TGTGCCACCACCTTCGTAGGGGGGACAGGGGTCGCTGAAGCTTTCTTT	TRBJ1-1	TRBV28	TRBD1	NA
CASSSQVSYTF	TGTGCCAGCAGTAGTCAGGTTTCCTACACCTTC	TRBJ1-2	TRBV28	NA	NA
CASSEPTGVYGYTF	TGTGCCAGCAGTGAACCCACAGGGGTCTATGGCTACACCTTC	TRBJ1-2	TRBV6-1	TRBD1	once
CASSTRREPNYGYTF	TGTGCCAGCAGCACTAGACGGGAGCCCAACTATGGCTACACCTTC	TRBJ1-2	TRBV7-8	NA	NA
CASSQISQGGPEAFF	TGTGCCAGCAGCCAAATAAGTCAGGGAGGACCTGAAGCTTTCTTT	TRBJ1-1	TRBV6-6	NA	NA
CASRPSGGSYNEQFF	TGTGCCAGCAGGCCGAGCGGGGGGTCCTACAATGAGCAGTTCTTC	TRBJ2-1	TRBV28	TRBD2	NA
CASSPPGPNYGYTF	TGTGCCAGCAGTCCTCCGGGTCCTAACTATGGCTACACCTTC	TRBJ1-2	TRBV6-5	NA	NA
CASSYSSQGGGGYTF	TGTGCCAGCAGTTACTCGTCGCAGGGAGGGGGTGGCTACACCTTC	TRBJ1-2	TRBV6-5	NA	NA
CASGLTLNTEAFF	TGTGCTAGTGGTTTGACTTTGAACACTGAAGCTTTCTTT	TRBJ1-1	TRBV12-5	NA	once
CASSLYGAGGYTF	TGTGCCAGCAGCTTGTATGGGGCGGGGGGCTACACCTTC	TRBJ1-2	TRBV5-4	NA	NA
CAIAGGRGTGELFF	TGTGCCATCGCGGGGGGAAGGGGCACCGGGGAGCTGTTTTTT	TRBJ2-2	TRBV10-3	TRBD2	NA
CAWTLRGLKGTEAFF	TGTGCCTGGACCCTCAGGGGGCTTAAGGGCACTGAAGCTTTCTTT	TRBJ1-1	TRBV30	TRBD1	NA
CASSSGTGGSIGYTF	TGTGCCAGCAGTTCCGGGACAGGGGGGAGTATAGGCTACACCTTC	TRBJ1-2	TRBV6-5	TRBD1	NA
CASIGTRRGGYTF	TGTGCCAGCATCGGGACTCGACGGGGTGGCTACACCTTC	TRBJ1-2	TRBV6-5	NA	NA
CASSQDQGRPMNTEAFF	TGTGCCAGCAGCCAAGATCAGGGGCGGCCCATGAACACTGAAGCTTTCTTT	TRBJ1-1	TRBV14	NA	NA
CASSDFSGSGYTF	TGCGCCAGCAGTGACTTCTCAGGGTCTGGCTACACCTTC	TRBJ1-2	TRBV10-2	NA	NA
CASSLASSGTEYGYTF	TGTGCCAGCAGTTTAGCGAGCTCCGGGACAGAGTATGGCTACACCTTC	TRBJ1-2	TRBV27	TRBD1	NA
CASSLGRTNQPQHF	TGTGCCAGCAGCCTTGGTCGAACTAATCAGCCCCAGCATTTT	TRBJ1-5	TRBV27	NA	NA
CASSLPWGSATDTQYF	TGTGCCAGCAGCCTCCCCTGGGGTAGCGCCACAGATACGCAGTATTTT	TRBJ2-3	TRBV7-9	NA	few
CASSLILGHLRRGAFF	TGTGCCAGCAGCTTAATTTTAGGCCACCTCCGGAGGGGAGCTTTCTTT	TRBJ1-1	TRBV11-2	NA	NA
CASSAGAGSSYEQYF	TGTGCCAGCAGCGCAGGAGCGGGGAGCTCCTACGAGCAGTACTTC	TRBJ2-7	TRBV7-2	TRBD2	NA
CASSSRTGLGNEQFF	TGCGCCAGCAGCTCTAGGACAGGGCTAGGGAATGAGCAGTTCTTC	TRBJ2-1	TRBV5-1	TRBD1	NA
CASSLRENTEAFF	TGTGCCAGCAGTTTAAGAGAGAACACTGAAGCTTTCTTT	TRBJ1-1	TRBV27	NA	NA
CASSLSGQGIVTF	TGTGCCAGCAGCTTAAGTGGACAGGGTATAGTCACCTTC	TRBJ1-2	TRBV7-3	TRBD1	NA
CASSYYGVAFF	TGTGCCAGCAGTTACTACGGAGTAGCTTTCTTT	TRBJ1-1	TRBV6-5	NA	NA
CAWSVHRQLNTEAFF	TGTGCCTGGAGTGTACATAGACAGCTTAACACTGAAGCTTTCTTT	TRBJ1-1	TRBV30	NA	NA
CAALRQGSFEQFF	TGTGCCGCACTGCGGCAGGGGTCGTTTGAGCAGTTCTTC	TRBJ2-1	TRBV12-3/TRBV12-4	NA	NA
CSVGGGFPGINGYTF	TGCAGCGTTGGGGGTGGCTTTCCCGGGATCAATGGCTACACCTTC	TRBJ1-2	TRBV29-1	NA	NA
CASSLTQGARGYTF	TGTGCCAGCAGCCTCACACAGGGGGCGAGGGGCTACACCTTC	TRBJ1-2	TRBV3-1/TRBV3-2	TRBD1	NA
CASNGGRAYTEAFF	TGTGCCAGTAATGGGGGCAGGGCTTACACTGAAGCTTTCTTT	TRBJ1-1	TRBV19	NA	once
CASSEDFISNQPQHF	TGTGCCAGCAGTGAAGATTTTATTAGCAATCAGCCCCAGCATTTT	TRBJ1-5	TRBV6-1	NA	NA
CASSGQVGREKLFF	TGTGCCAGCAGCGGACAGGTTGGGCGCGAAAAACTGTTTTTT	TRBJ1-4	TRBV6-5	TRBD1	few
CASSWGTGTQETQYF	TGTGCCAGCAGTTGGGGGACAGGGACCCAAGAGACCCAGTACTTC	TRBJ2-5	TRBV28	TRBD1	NA
CASSYQAGETAQHF	TGTGCCAGCAGTTACCAGGCAGGGGAAACGGCCCAGCATTTT	TRBJ1-5	TRBV6-5	NA	NA